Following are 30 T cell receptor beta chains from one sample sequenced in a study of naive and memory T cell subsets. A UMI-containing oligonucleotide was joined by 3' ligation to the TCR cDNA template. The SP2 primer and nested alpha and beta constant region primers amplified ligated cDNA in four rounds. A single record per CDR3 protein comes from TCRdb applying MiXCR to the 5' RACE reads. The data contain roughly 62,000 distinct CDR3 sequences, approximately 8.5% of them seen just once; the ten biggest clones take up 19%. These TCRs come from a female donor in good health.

The CDR3 protein is CASSLDLGRRRVQETQYF. The DNA for the CDR3 is TGTGCCAGCAGCTTAGACTTGGGGCGGAGGAGAGTCCAAGAGACCCAGTACTTC. The V gene is TRBV11-2, the J gene TRBJ2-5; D is possibly TRBD1 or TRBD2 (5 bases each). The germline V gene has CDR1 SGHAT and CDR2 FQNNGV. V lost 0 bases to trimming and J lost 1 base, with 18 bases between them. CDR3 length: 18 amino acids.

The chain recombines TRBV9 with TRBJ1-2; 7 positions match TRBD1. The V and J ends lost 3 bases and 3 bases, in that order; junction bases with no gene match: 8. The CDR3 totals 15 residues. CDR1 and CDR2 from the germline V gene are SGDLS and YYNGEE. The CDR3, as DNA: TGTGCCAGCAGCGAGACAGGGTCTCCCTACTATGGCTACACCTTC. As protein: CASSETGSPYYGYTF.

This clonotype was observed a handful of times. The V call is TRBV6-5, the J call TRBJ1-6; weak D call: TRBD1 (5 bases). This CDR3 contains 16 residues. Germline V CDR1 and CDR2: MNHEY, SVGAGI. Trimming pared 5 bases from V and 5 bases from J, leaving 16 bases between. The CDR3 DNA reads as TGTGCCAGCAGTAGTGGCGGGGGGATCCATAATTCACCCCTCCACTTT. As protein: CASSSGGGIHNSPLHF.

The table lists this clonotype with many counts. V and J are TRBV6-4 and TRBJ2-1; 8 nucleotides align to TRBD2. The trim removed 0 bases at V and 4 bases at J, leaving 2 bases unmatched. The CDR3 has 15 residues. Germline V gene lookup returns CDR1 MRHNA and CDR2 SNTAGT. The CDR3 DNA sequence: TGTGCCAGCAGTGACTCGACGGGAGGGTACAATGAGCAGTTCTTC. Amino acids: CASSDSTGGYNEQFF.

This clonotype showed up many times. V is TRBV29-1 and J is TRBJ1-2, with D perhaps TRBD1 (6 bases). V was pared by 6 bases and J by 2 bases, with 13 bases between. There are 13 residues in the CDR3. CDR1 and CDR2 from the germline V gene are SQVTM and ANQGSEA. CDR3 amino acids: CSVDKGENYGYTF. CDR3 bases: TGCAGCGTAGACAAGGGGGAGAACTATGGCTACACCTTC.

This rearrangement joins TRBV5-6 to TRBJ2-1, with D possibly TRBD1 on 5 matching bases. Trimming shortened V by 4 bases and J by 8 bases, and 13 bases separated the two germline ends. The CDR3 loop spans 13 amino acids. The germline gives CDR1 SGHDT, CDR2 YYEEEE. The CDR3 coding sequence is TGTGCCAGCAGCAGACAGATCCCCCATGAGCAGTTCTTC. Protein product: CASSRQIPHEQFF.

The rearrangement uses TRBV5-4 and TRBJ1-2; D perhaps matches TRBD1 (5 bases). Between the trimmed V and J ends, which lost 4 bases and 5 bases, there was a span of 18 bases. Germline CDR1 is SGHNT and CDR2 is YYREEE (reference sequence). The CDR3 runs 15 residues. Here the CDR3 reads CASSPREWEGYGYTF. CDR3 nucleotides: TGTGCCAGCAGCCCCAGGGAGTGGGAGGGATATGGCTACACCTTC.

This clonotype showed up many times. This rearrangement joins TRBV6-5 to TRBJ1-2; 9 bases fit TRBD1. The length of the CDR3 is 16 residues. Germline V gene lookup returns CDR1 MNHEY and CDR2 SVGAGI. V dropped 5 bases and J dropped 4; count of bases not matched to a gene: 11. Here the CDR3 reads CASSRQGVLLTYGYTF. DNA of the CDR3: TGTGCCAGCAGTCGACAGGGGGTGCTTTTGACCTATGGCTACACCTTC.

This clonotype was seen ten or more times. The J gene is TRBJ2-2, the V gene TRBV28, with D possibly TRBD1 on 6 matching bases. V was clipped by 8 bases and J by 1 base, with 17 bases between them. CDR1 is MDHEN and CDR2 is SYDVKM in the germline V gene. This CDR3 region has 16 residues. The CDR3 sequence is CASDSKGERNTGELFF. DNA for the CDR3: TGTGCCAGCGATTCGAAGGGGGAGCGGAACACCGGGGAGCTGTTTTTT.

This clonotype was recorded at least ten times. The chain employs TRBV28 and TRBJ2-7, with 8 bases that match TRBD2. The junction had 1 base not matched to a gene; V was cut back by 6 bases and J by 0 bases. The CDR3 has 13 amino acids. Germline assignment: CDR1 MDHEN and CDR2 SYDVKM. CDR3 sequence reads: CASRLAVSYEQYF. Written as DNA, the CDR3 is TGTGCCAGCAGACTAGCGGTCTCCTACGAGCAGTACTTC. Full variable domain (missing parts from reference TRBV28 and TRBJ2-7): DVKVTQSSRYLVKRTGEKVFLECVQDMDHENMFWYRQDPGLGLRLIYFSYDVKMKEKGDIPEGYSVSREKKERFSLILESASTNQTSMYLCASRLAVSYEQYFGPGTRLTVT.

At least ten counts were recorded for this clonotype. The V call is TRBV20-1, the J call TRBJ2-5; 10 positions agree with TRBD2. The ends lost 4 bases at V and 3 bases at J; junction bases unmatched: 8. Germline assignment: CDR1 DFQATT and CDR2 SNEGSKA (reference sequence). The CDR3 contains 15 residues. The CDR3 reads CSAIAGGGSKETQYF. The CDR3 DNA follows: TGCAGTGCTATAGCGGGGGGCGGTTCCAAAGAGACCCAGTACTTC.

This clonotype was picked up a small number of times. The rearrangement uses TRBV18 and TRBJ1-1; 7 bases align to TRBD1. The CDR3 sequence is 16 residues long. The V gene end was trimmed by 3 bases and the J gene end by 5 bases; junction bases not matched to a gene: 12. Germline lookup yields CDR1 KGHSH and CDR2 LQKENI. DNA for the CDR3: TGTGCCAGCTCACCCGGACAGGCCCAACTGGGGACTGAAGCTTTCTTT. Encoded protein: CASSPGQAQLGTEAFF. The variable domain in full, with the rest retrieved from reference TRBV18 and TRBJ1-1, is NAGVMQNPRHLVRRRGQEARLRCSPMKGHSHVYWYRQLPEEGLKFMVYLQKENIIDESGMPKERFSAEFPKEGPSILRIQQVVRGDSAAYFCASSPGQAQLGTEAFFGQGTRLTVV.

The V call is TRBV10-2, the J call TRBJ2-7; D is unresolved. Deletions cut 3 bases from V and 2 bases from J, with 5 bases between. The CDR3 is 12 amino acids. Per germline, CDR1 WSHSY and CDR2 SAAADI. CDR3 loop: CASSDPPYEQYF. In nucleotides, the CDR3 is TGCGCCAGCAGTGACCCTCCCTACGAGCAGTACTTC.

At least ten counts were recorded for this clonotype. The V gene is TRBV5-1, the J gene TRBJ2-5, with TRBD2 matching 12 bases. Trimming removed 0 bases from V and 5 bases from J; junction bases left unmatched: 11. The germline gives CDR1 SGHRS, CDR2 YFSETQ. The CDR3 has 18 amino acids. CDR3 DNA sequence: TGCGCCAGCAGCTTGGGCGAATGGCTAGCGGGAGGGCCGGAGACCCAGTACTTC. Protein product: CASSLGEWLAGGPETQYF.

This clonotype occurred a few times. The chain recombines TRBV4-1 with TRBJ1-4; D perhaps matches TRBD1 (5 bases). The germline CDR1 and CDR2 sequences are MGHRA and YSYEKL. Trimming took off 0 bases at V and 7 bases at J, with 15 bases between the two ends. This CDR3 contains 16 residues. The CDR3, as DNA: TGCGCCAGCAGCCAAGACAGGGAAAAAGGATTTGAAAAACTGTTTTTT. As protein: CASSQDREKGFEKLFF.

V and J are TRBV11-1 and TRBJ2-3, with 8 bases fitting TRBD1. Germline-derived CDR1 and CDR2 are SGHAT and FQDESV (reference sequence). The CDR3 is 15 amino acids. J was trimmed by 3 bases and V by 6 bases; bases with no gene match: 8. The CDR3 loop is CASRMTGARTDTQYF. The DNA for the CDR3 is TGTGCCAGCAGAATGACAGGGGCGAGGACAGATACGCAGTATTTT.

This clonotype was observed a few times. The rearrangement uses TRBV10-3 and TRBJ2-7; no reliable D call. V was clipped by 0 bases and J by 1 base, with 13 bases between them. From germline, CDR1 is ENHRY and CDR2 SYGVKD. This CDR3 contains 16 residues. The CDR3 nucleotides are TGTGCCATCAGTGAGTCAGCGTCAGGCAAATCCTACGAGCAGTACTTC. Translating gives CAISESASGKSYEQYF.

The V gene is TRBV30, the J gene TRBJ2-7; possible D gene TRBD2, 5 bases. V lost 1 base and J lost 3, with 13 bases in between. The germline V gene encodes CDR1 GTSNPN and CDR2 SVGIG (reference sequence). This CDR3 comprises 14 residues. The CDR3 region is CAWSGRRLDYEQYF. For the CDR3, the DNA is TGTGCCTGGAGTGGACGGAGGCTTGACTACGAGCAGTACTTC.

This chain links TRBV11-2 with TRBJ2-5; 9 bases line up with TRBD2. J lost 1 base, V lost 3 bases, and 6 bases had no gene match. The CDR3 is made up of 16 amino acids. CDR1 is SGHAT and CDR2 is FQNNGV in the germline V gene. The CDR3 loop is CASSFAKAGGQETQYF. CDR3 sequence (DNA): TGTGCCAGCAGCTTCGCCAAAGCGGGAGGCCAAGAGACCCAGTACTTC.

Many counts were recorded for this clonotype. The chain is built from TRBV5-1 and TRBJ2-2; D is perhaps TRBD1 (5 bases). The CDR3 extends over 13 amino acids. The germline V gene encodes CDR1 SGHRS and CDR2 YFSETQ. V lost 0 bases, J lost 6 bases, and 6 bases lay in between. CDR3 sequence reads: CASSLGQPGELFF. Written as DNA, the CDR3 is TGCGCCAGCAGCTTGGGACAGCCCGGGGAGCTGTTTTTT.

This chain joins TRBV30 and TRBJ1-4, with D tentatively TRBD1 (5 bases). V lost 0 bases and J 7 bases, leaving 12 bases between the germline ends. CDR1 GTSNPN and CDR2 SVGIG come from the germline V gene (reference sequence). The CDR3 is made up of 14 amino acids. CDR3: CAWSVGGWGEKLFF. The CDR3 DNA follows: TGTGCCTGGAGTGTGGGGGGTTGGGGTGAAAAACTGTTTTTT.

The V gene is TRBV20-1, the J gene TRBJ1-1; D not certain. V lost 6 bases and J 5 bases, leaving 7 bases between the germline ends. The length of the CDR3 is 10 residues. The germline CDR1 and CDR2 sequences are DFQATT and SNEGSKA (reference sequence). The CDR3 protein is CSAPETEAFF. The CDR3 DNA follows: TGCAGTGCCCCGGAAACTGAAGCTTTCTTT.

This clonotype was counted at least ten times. The CDR3 DNA is TGTGCTAGTGGTTTGGGGTTACAGAATCAGCCCCAGCATTTT. It codes for CASGLGLQNQPQHF. V usage is TRBV12-5 and J usage is TRBJ1-5; D is unclear. This CDR3 spans 14 amino acids. V dropped 1 base and J dropped 4 bases, with 8 bases sitting between them. The germline V gene encodes CDR1 LGHNT and CDR2 FRNRAP.

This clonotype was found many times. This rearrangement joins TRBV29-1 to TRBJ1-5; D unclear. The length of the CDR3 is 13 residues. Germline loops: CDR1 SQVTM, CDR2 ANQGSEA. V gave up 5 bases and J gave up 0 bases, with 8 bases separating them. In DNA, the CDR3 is TGCAGCGTTATGGGGAATAGCAATCAGCCCCAGCATTTT. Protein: CSVMGNSNQPQHF.

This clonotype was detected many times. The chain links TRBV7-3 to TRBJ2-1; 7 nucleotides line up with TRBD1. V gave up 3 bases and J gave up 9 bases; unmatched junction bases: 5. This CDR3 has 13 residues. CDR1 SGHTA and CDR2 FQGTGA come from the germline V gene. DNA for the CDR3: TGTGCCAGCAGCTTTGGGACAGTGGGTGAGCAGTTCTTC. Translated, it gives CASSFGTVGEQFF. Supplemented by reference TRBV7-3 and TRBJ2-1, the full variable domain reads GAGVSQTPSNKVTEKGKYVELRCDPISGHTALYWYRQSLGQGPEFLIYFQGTGAADDSGLPNDRFFAVRPEGSVSTLKIQRTERGDSAVYLCASSFGTVGEQFFGPGTRLTVL.

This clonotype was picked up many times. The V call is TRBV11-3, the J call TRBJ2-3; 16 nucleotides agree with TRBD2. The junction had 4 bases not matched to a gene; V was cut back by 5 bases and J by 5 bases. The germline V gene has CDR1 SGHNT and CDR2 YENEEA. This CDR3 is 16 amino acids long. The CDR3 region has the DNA TGTGCCAGCAGCCAAGGGACTAGCGGGGGGGTAGATACGCAGTATTTT. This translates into CASSQGTSGGVDTQYF.

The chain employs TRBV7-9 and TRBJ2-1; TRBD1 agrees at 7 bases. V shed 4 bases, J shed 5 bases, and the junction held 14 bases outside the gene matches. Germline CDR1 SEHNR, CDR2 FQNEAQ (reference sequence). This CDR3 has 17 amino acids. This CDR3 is CASSYGETGSTDNEQFF. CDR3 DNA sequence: TGTGCCAGCAGCTACGGGGAGACAGGGAGCACCGACAATGAGCAGTTCTTC.

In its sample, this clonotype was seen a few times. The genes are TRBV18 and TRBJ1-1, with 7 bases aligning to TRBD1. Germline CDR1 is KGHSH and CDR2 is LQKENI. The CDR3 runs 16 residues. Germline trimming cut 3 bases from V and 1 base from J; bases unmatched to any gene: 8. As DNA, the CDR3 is TGTGCCAGCTCACCCCGGACAGGATCGGCGAACACTGAAGCTTTCTTT. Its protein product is CASSPRTGSANTEAFF.

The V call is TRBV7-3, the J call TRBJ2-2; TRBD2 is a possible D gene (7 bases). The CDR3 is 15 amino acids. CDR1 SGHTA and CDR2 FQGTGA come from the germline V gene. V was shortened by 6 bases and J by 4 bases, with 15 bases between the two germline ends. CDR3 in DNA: TGTGCCAGCAGGAGGGGGGGGATCACCACCGGGGAGCTGTTTTTT. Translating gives CASRRGGITTGELFF. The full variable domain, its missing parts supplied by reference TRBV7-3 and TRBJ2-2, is GAGVSQTPSNKVTEKGKYVELRCDPISGHTALYWYRQSLGQGPEFLIYFQGTGAADDSGLPNDRFFAVRPEGSVSTLKIQRTERGDSAVYLCASRRGGITTGELFFGEGSRLTVL.

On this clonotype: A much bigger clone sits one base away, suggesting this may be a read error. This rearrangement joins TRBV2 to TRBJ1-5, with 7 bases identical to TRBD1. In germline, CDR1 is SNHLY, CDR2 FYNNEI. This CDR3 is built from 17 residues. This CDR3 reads CASSPMTGPNSNQPQNF. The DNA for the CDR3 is TGTGCCAGCAGTCCTATGACAGGGCCCAATAGCAATCAGCCCCAGAATTTT. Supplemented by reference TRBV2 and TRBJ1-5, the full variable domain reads EPEVTQTPSHQVTQMGQEVILRCVPISNHLYFYWYRQILGQKVEFLVSFYNNEISEKSEIFDDQFSVERPDGSNFTLKIRSTKLEDSAMYFCASSPMTGPNSNQPQNFGDGTRLSIL.